This T cell receptor (beta chain) was recorded in a study of OX40 agonist ivuxolimab in advanced cancers. This CDR3 spans 16 amino acids. Per the germline V gene, CDR1 is KGHSH and CDR2 is LQKENI. With 2 bases clipped from V and 6 bases from J, the junction kept 8 bases outside the gene matches. TCRdb's copy holds only in-frame clones and misses some; the assay was immunoSEQ multiplex PCR. The top ten clones hold roughly 2.1% of a sample with about 82,000 clones, 86% of them seen once. Sequenced material: CD4+ or CD8+ T cells sorted from blood, taken in a trial of the OX40 agonist ivuxolimab. V and J are TRBV18 and TRBJ1-5, with 9 bases lining up with TRBD1. This TCR came from an adult with an advanced solid tumor such as melanoma, head and neck, liver or kidney cancer. The CDR3 loop is CASSPARQGVSQPQHF. CDR3 in DNA: TGTGCCAGCTCACCAGCCCGACAGGGGGTGTCTCAGCCCCAGCATTTT.